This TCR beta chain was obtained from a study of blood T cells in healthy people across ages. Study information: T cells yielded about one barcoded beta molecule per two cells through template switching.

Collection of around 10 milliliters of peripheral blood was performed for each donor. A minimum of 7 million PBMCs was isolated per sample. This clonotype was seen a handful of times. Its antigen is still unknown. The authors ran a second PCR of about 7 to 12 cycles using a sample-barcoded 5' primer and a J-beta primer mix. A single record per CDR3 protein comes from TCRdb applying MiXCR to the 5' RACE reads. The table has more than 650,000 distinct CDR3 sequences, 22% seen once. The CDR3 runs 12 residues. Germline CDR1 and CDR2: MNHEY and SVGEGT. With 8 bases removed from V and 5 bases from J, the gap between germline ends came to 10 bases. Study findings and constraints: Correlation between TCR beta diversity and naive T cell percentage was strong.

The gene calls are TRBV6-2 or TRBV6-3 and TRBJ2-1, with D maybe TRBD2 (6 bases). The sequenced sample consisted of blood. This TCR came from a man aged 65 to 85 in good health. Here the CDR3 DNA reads TGTGCCAGCGGGACTTATGACAATGAGCAGTTCTTC. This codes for CASGTYDNEQFF.